A selection of T cell receptor beta chains follows, all from one sample in a study of response to subunit inactivated influenza vaccine. TCRdb used MiXCR to reprocess the RT-PCR reads, holding one entry per CDR3 protein. The data hold some 500,000 distinct CDR3 sequences, with around 13% observed a single time. The sequencing here drew on PBMCs from blood, taken roughly 6 weeks after vaccination. Source of these receptors: a man over 45 who received an inactivated influenza vaccine. Both conserved end residues are part of each CDR3. The D gene is left open where the match is weak. Expanded clones get a size class; other rows say once, few or many, or leave the size out.

clone size	V gene	J gene	D gene	CDR3 DNA	CDR3 protein
NA	TRBV5-1	TRBJ2-5	NA	TGCGCCAGCAGCTCCGACTTAGTGGGAGAGACCCAGTACTTC	CASSSDLVGETQYF
few	TRBV14	TRBJ1-2	NA	TGTGCCAGCAGCCAAGGACATGTCTATGGCTACACCTTC	CASSQGHVYGYTF
NA	TRBV11-2	TRBJ2-3	TRBD2	TGTGCCAGCAAGAGACGGGGGGCAGATACGCAGTATTTT	CASKRRGADTQYF
few	TRBV12-3/TRBV12-4	TRBJ2-1	TRBD2	TGTGCCAGCAGTCCCGGGACTAGCACTGGACCACATGAGCAGTTCTTC	CASSPGTSTGPHEQFF
many	TRBV3-1	TRBJ2-3	NA	TGTGCCAGCAGCCAGTACCTCTCCTTCACAGATACGCAGTATTTT	CASSQYLSFTDTQYF
NA	TRBV7-2	TRBJ2-7	NA	TGTGCCAGCAGCTCCCCCACTGGACGGACATACGAGCAGTACTTC	CASSSPTGRTYEQYF
NA	TRBV6-2/TRBV6-3	TRBJ2-7	NA	TGTGCCAGCAGTTACTTGGGGACACATGCCAGACTGACGAGGGAGCAGTACTTC	CASSYLGTHARLTREQYF
few	TRBV12-3/TRBV12-4	TRBJ2-1	TRBD1	TGTGCCAGCAGTGACAGGGGTCGAGATGAGCAGTTCTTC	CASSDRGRDEQFF
NA	TRBV25-1	TRBJ2-5	TRBD2	TGTGCCAGCAGTCTAGATAGAATAGCGGGTGTCCAAGAGACCCAGTACTTC	CASSLDRIAGVQETQYF
many	TRBV4-3	TRBJ2-2	NA	TGCGCCAGCAGCCAAGATCCGGGACTGATCACCGGGGAGCTGTTTTTT	CASSQDPGLITGELFF
NA	TRBV20-1	TRBJ2-2	NA	TGCAGTGCTCCAGGGAAGCTGAACACCGGGGAGCTGTTTTTT	CSAPGKLNTGELFF
NA	TRBV28	TRBJ2-5	NA	TGTGCCAGCAGTTCCCCCCGTGTTGGGGGAGAGACCCAGTACTTC	CASSSPRVGGETQYF
NA	TRBV7-9	TRBJ2-5	NA	TGTGCCAGCAGCTTATATCCAGCTTTGGAGACCCAGTACTTC	CASSLYPALETQYF
NA	TRBV4-2	TRBJ1-4	TRBD1	TGTGCCAGCAGCCAAGATGGGACAGGGGCAACTAATGAAAAACTGTTTTTT	CASSQDGTGATNEKLFF
NA	TRBV27	TRBJ2-5	NA	TGTGCCAGCAGTTTAACCCGATTCGGCCAAGAGACCCAGTACTTC	CASSLTRFGQETQYF
few	TRBV9	TRBJ2-1	TRBD1	TGTGCCAGCAGCGCAAGACAGGGGACGCTGTTCGGTGAGCAGTTCTTC	CASSARQGTLFGEQFF
few	TRBV15	TRBJ1-1	NA	TGTGCCACCAGCATGGCTCGGGCTGGGGAGGTGGCTTTCTTT	CATSMARAGEVAFF
few	TRBV20-1	TRBJ2-7	TRBD1	TGCAGTGGTCAGGACAGGGGAGGCGAGCAGTACTTC	CSGQDRGGEQYF
NA	TRBV12-3/TRBV12-4	TRBJ2-1	TRBD1	TGTGCCAGCAGGTTGGGGGACAGCTCCTACGAGCAGTTCTTC	CASRLGDSSYEQFF
many	TRBV2	TRBJ2-7	NA	TGTGCCAGCAGTGAGCTTAAGAGGTACTACGAGCAGTACTTC	CASSELKRYYEQYF
NA	TRBV3-1	TRBJ1-1	NA	TGTGCCAGCACCCGGACGTCCGGGGGGAACACTGAAGCTTTCTTT	CASTRTSGGNTEAFF
NA	TRBV20-1	TRBJ2-3	TRBD1	TGCAGTGCTATAGGAGCCAGGGGGCTTGAAGATACGCAGTATTTT	CSAIGARGLEDTQYF
few	TRBV5-1	TRBJ2-3	NA	TGCGCCAGCAGCTCCATACCAACAGATACGCAGTATTTT	CASSSIPTDTQYF
NA	TRBV12-5	TRBJ2-1	TRBD2	TGTGCTAGTGGTTTGGCGACGTTTACTAGCGGGAGGTTGAATGAGCAGTTCTTC	CASGLATFTSGRLNEQFF
many	TRBV20-1	TRBJ2-2	TRBD1	TGCAGTGCCAAAACAGGGGTCACCGGGGAGCTGTTTTTT	CSAKTGVTGELFF
NA	TRBV15	TRBJ2-1	NA	TGTGCCACCAGCATTTGGGGCTCGGGCTCCTACAATGAGCAGTTCTTC	CATSIWGSGSYNEQFF